These T cell receptor beta chains were read from a single sample in a study of technical replicates of blood from a few donors. The repertoire was sequenced with immunoSEQ multiplex PCR; TCRdb's copy has only in-frame clones and lacks some. Counted here are about 80,000 clones, 98% occurring once; the ten biggest clones make up approximately 0.14%. The sequenced sample was T cells isolated from PBMCs. Receptor source: a human donor in good health. CDR3s include the opening cysteine and the closing phenylalanine or tryptophan. D genes are given only for firm matches. Clone sizes are given selectively: once, few, many, or a class where the clone is expanded.

V gene	clone size	D gene	J gene	CDR3 protein	CDR3 DNA
TRBV7-2	NA	NA	TRBJ1-2	CARRGYTF	TGTGCCCGCCGGGGCTACACCTTC
TRBV7-8	NA	NA	TRBJ1-2	CASSLDAGAGGYGYTF	TGTGCCAGCAGCTTAGATGCGGGGGCGGGAGGATATGGCTACACCTTC
TRBV5-1	NA	TRBD1	TRBJ1-2	CATKQGSYGYTF	TGCGCCACCAAACAGGGGTCCTATGGCTACACCTTC
TRBV5-5	once	NA	TRBJ2-1	CASSLMGGGGNEQFF	TGTGCCAGCAGCTTGATGGGGGGAGGGGGCAATGAGCAGTTCTTC
TRBV19	NA	TRBD1	TRBJ1-5	CASRKQPGTGGNQPQHF	TGTGCCAGTAGGAAACAACCCGGGACAGGGGGCAATCAGCCCCAGCATTTT
TRBV7-9	NA	TRBD1	TRBJ1-5	CASSSGGQGTQPQHF	TGTGCCAGCAGCTCCGGGGGACAGGGAACTCAGCCCCAGCATTTT
TRBV12-5	NA	TRBD1	TRBJ2-7	CASGLELTGGDAGEQYF	TGTGCTAGTGGTTTGGAATTGACAGGGGGCGACGCGGGGGAGCAGTACTTC
TRBV28	NA	TRBD1	TRBJ1-5	CASRYLGQGGQPQHF	TGTGCCAGCAGGTACCTAGGACAGGGTGGGCAGCCCCAGCATTTT
TRBV5-5	NA	NA	TRBJ1-1	CASSLVVARGAEAFF	TGTGCCAGCAGCTTGGTTGTGGCACGCGGCGCTGAAGCTTTCTTT
TRBV6-1	NA	TRBD2	TRBJ2-5	CASSTSGGAGETQYF	TGTGCCAGCAGTACCTCGGGGGGTGCGGGGGAGACCCAGTACTTC
TRBV5-5	NA	TRBD2	TRBJ2-2	CASSSLAASLPTGELFF	TGTGCCAGCAGCTCCCTAGCGGCCTCCTTACCCACCGGGGAGCTGTTTTTT
TRBV19	NA	NA	TRBJ1-4	CASSPTGNEKLFF	TGTGCCAGTAGTCCCACGGGGAATGAAAAACTGTTTTTT
TRBV7-8	NA	NA	TRBJ2-1	CASSLGNNEQFF	TGTGCCAGCAGCCTGGGCAACAATGAGCAGTTCTTC
TRBV2	NA	TRBD1	TRBJ1-2	CASKTYRGPLYGYTF	TGTGCCAGCAAAACTTACAGGGGGCCCCTCTATGGCTACACCTTC
TRBV6-5	NA	NA	TRBJ2-3	CASSLQVQDTDTQYF	TGTGCCAGCAGTTTGCAAGTACAAGACACAGATACGCAGTATTTT
TRBV10-3	once	TRBD1	TRBJ2-3	CAISQGEDTQYF	TGTGCCATCAGTCAGGGGGAGGATACGCAGTATTTT
TRBV4-2	NA	NA	TRBJ2-3	CASSQAGNGDTQYF	TGTGCCAGCAGCCAAGCGGGAAATGGAGATACGCAGTATTTT
TRBV4-1	NA	TRBD1	TRBJ2-7	CASSLGQGKYEQYF	TGCGCCAGCAGCCTCGGACAGGGGAAGTACGAGCAGTACTTC
TRBV6-5	NA	TRBD2	TRBJ2-3	CASSPGLASDTQYF	TGTGCCAGCAGCCCGGGACTAGCGTCAGATACGCAGTATTTT
TRBV27	NA	NA	TRBJ2-3	CASSKLTATSTDTQYF	TGTGCCAGCAGTAAATTGACAGCTACTAGCACAGATACGCAGTATTTT
TRBV7-7	NA	NA	TRBJ2-2	CASSLEMSRAGELFF	TGTGCTAGCAGCTTAGAAATGTCGAGGGCCGGGGAGCTGTTTTTT
TRBV30	NA	TRBD2	TRBJ2-3	CAWSGLAGGHWTQYF	TGTGCCTGGAGTGGGCTAGCGGGGGGGCATTGGACGCAGTATTTT
TRBV29-1	NA	NA	TRBJ2-2	CSVAGASTGELFF	TGCAGCGTTGCGGGTGCTAGCACCGGGGAGCTGTTTTTT
TRBV13	once	NA	TRBJ1-1	CASSSYSNTEAFF	TGTGCCAGCAGCTCCTACAGTAACACTGAAGCTTTCTTT
TRBV6-5	NA	NA	TRBJ1-3	CASSYRSSSGNTIYF	TGTGCCAGCAGTTATCGGAGCTCCTCTGGAAACACCATATATTTT
TRBV6-1	NA	NA	TRBJ1-5	CASRISGYQPQHF	TGTGCCAGCAGGATATCGGGGTATCAGCCCCAGCATTTT
TRBV28	NA	NA	TRBJ1-2	CASFGGRYGYTF	TGTGCCAGCTTTGGAGGGCGGTATGGCTACACCTTC
TRBV4-2	NA	NA	TRBJ2-7	CASSQEPGYEQYF	TGTGCCAGCAGCCAAGAACCGGGCTACGAGCAGTACTTC
TRBV29-1	NA	TRBD2	TRBJ2-1	CSVVAGGAYNEQFF	TGCAGCGTCGTAGCGGGGGGGGCCTACAATGAGCAGTTCTTC
TRBV28	once	TRBD1	TRBJ1-3	CASSFRRGLSGNTIYF	TGTGCCAGCAGTTTTAGGAGGGGGCTGTCTGGAAACACCATATATTTT
TRBV5-1	NA	TRBD1	TRBJ1-2	CASSLAPVGQGGYGYTF	TGCGCCAGCAGCTTGGCCCCCGTGGGACAGGGAGGCTATGGCTACACCTTC
TRBV6-5	once	NA	TRBJ2-7	CASRRGSEQYF	TGTGCCAGCAGACGAGGATCCGAGCAGTACTTC
TRBV18	NA	NA	TRBJ2-4	CASSPPIAKNIQYF	TGTGCCAGCTCACCTCCAATAGCCAAAAACATTCAGTACTTC
TRBV5-1	once	TRBD2	TRBJ2-3	CASSLERRETDTQYF	TGCGCCAGCAGCTTGGAGAGGCGGGAGACAGATACGCAGTATTTT
TRBV5-1	NA	TRBD1	TRBJ1-3	CASSSQGSGNTIYF	TGCGCCAGCAGTTCACAGGGGTCTGGAAACACCATATATTTT
TRBV29-1	NA	NA	TRBJ2-1	CSVKGGPYNEQFF	TGCAGCGTTAAGGGGGGGCCCTACAATGAGCAGTTCTTC
TRBV19	NA	NA	TRBJ2-7	CASSIVGRAYEQYF	TGTGCCAGTAGTATAGTAGGGCGGGCCTACGAGCAGTACTTC
TRBV5-5	once	NA	TRBJ2-5	CASSLVRLVQETQYF	TGTGCCAGCAGCTTGGTCCGACTCGTCCAAGAGACCCAGTACTTC
TRBV13	NA	TRBD1	TRBJ1-6	CASSLLAGGSGDPNSPLHF	TGTGCCAGCAGCTTATTGGCAGGGGGCAGTGGGGATCCTAATTCACCCCTCCACTTT